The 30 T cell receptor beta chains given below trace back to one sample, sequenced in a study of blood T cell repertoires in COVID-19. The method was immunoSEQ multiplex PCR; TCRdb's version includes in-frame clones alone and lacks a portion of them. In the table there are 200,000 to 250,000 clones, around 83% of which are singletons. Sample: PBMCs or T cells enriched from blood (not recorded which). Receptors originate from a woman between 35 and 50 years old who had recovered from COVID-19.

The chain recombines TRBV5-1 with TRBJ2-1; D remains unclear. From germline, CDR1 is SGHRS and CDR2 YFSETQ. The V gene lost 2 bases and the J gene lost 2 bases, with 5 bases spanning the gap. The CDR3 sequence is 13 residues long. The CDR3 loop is CASSLQPYNEQFF. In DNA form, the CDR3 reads TGCGCCAGCAGCTTACAGCCCTACAATGAGCAGTTCTTC.

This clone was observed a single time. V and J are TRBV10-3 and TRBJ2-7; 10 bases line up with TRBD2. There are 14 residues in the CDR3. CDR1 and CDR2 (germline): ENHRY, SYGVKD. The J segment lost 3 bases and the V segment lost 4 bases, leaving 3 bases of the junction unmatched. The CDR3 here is CAISGSSGSYEQYF. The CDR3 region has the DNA TGTGCCATCAGTGGTTCTAGCGGGAGCTACGAGCAGTACTTC.

CDR3 residues: CASSSITGQYTYGYTF. For the CDR3, the DNA is TGTGCCAGCAGTTCGATCACTGGACAGTATACCTATGGCTACACCTTC. The rearrangement links TRBV27 to TRBJ1-2; a weak D match, TRBD1 (6 bases). Trimming pared 4 bases from V and 4 bases from J, leaving 19 bases between. CDR3 length: 16 amino acids. In germline, CDR1 is MNHEY, CDR2 SMNVEV (reference sequence).

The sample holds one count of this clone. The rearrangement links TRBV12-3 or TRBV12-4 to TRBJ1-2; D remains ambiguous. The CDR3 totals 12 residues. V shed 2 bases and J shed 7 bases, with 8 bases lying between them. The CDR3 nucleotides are TGTGCCAGCAGTTTATTTCAGGCTGGCTACACCTTC. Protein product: CASSLFQAGYTF.

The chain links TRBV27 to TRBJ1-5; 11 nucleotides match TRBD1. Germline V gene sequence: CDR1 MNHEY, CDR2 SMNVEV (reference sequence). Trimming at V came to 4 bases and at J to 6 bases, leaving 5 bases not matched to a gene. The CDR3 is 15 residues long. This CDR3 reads CASSSQGQGAQPQHF. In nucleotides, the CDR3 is TGTGCCAGCAGTTCCCAAGGACAGGGGGCTCAGCCCCAGCATTTT.

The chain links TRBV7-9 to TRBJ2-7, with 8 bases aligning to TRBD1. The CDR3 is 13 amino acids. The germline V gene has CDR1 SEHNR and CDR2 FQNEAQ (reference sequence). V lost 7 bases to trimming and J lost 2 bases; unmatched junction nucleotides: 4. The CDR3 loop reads CASTGTGTYEQYF. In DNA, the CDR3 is TGTGCCAGCACTGGGACAGGAACCTACGAGCAGTACTTC.

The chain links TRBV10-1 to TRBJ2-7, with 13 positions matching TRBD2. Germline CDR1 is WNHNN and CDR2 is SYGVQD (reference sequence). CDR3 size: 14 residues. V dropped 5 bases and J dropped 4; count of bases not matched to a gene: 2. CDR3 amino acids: CASSPGLAGYEQYF. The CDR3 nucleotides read TGCGCCAGCAGTCCGGGACTAGCGGGATACGAGCAGTACTTC.

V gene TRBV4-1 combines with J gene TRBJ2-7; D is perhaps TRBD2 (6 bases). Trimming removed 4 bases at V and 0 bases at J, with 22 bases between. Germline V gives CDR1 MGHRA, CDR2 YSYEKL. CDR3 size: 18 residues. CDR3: CASSLGAAGGPASYEQYF. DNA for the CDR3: TGCGCCAGCAGCCTAGGAGCTGCAGGAGGGCCAGCCTCCTACGAGCAGTACTTC.

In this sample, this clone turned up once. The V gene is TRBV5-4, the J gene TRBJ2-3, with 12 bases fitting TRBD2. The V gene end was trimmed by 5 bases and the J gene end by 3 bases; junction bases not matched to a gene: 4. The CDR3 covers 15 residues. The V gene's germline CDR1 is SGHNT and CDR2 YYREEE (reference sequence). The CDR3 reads CASRSLAGGTDTQYF. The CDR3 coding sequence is TGTGCCAGCAGATCACTAGCGGGAGGTACAGATACGCAGTATTTT.

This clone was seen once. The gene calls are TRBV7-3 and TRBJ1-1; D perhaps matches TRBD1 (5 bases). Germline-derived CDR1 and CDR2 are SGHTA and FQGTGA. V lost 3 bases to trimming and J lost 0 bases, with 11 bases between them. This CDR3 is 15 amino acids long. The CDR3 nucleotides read TGTGCCAGCAGCTTGGTGGCAGGGATGAACACTGAAGCTTTCTTT. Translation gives CASSLVAGMNTEAFF.

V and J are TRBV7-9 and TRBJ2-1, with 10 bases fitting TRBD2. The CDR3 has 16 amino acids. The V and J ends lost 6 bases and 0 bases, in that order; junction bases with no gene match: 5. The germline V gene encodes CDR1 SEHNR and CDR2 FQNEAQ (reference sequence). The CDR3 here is CASRGLAVSSYNEQFF. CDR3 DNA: TGTGCCAGCAGAGGACTAGCGGTAAGCTCCTACAATGAGCAGTTCTTC. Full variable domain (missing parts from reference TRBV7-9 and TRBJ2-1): DTGVSQNPRHKITKRGQNVTFRCDPISEHNRLYWYRQTLGQGPEFLTYFQNEAQLEKSRLLSDRFSAERPKGSFSTLEIQRTEQGDSAMYLCASRGLAVSSYNEQFFGPGTRLTVL.

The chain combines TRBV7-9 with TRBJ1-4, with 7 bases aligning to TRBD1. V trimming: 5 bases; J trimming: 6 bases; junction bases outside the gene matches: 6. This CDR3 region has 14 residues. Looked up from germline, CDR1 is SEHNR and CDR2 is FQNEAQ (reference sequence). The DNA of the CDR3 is TGTGCCAGCAGCAAGGACAGGACGCATGAAAAACTGTTTTTT. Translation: CASSKDRTHEKLFF.

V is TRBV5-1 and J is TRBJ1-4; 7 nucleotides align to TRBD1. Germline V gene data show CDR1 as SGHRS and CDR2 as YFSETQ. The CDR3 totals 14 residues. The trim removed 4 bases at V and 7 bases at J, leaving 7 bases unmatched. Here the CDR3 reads CASSRDRDGEKLFF. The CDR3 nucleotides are TGCGCCAGCAGCCGTGACAGGGACGGTGAAAAACTGTTTTTT.

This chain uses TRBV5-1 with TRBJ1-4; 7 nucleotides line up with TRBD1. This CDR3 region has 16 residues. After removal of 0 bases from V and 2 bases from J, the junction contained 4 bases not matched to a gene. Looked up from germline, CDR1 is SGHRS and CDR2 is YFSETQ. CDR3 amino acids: CASSLGDRTTNEKLFF. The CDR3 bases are TGCGCCAGCAGCTTGGGGGACAGAACCACTAATGAAAAACTGTTTTTT. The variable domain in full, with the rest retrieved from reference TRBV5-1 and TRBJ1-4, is KAGVTQTPRYLIKTRGQQVTLSCSPISGHRSVSWYQQTPGQGLQFLFEYFSETQRNKGNFPGRFSGRQFSNSRSEMNVSTLELGDSALYLCASSLGDRTTNEKLFFGSGTQLSVL.

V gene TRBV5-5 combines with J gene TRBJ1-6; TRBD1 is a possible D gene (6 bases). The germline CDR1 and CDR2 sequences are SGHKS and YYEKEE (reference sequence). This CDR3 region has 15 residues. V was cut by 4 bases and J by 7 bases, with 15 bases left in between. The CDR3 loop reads CASSLSDSLNSPLHF. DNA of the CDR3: TGTGCCAGCAGCCTTTCGGACAGTCTGAATTCACCCCTCCACTTT.

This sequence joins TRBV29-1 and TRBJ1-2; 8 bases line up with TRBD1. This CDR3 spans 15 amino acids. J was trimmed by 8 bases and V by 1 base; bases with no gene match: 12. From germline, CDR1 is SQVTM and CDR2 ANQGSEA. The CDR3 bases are TGCAGCGTTGAAGGTAGGACAGGGCAGTTCAACGGCTACACCTTC. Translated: CSVEGRTGQFNGYTF.

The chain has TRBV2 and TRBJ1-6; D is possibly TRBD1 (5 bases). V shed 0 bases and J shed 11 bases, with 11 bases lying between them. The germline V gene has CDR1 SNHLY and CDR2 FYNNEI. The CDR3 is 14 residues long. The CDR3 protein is CASSEALGGAPLHF. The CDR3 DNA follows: TGTGCCAGCAGTGAAGCGCTCGGGGGGGCACCCCTCCACTTT.

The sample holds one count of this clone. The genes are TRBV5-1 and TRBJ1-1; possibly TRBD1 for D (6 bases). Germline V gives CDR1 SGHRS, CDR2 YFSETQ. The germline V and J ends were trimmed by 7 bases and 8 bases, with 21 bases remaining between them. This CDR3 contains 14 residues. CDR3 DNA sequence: TGCGCCAGCTCCACCACAACAGGGATCAAGGAAGCTTTCTTT. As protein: CASSTTTGIKEAFF. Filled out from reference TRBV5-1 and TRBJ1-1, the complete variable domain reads KAGVTQTPRYLIKTRGQQVTLSCSPISGHRSVSWYQQTPGQGLQFLFEYFSETQRNKGNFPGRFSGRQFSNSRSEMNVSTLELGDSALYLCASSTTTGIKEAFFGQGTRLTVV.

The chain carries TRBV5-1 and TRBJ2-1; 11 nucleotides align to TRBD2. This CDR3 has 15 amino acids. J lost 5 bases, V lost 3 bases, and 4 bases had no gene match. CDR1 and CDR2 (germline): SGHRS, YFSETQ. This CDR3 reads CASSYGTSGDNEQFF. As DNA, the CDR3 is TGCGCCAGCAGCTACGGGACTAGCGGAGACAATGAGCAGTTCTTC.

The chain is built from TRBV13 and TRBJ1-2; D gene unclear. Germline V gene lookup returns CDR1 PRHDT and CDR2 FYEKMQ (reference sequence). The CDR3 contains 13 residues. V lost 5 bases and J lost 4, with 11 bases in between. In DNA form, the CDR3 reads TGTGCCAGCAGCCTGGCCCCTTCCTATGGCTACACCTTC. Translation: CASSLAPSYGYTF.

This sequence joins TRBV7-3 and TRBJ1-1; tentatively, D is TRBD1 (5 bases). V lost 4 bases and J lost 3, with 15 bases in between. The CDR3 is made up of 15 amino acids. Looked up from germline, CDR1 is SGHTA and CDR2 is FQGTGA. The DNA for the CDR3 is TGTGCCAGCAGCTCCCGGAGGGAAGGGGACACTGAAGCTTTCTTT. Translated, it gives CASSSRREGDTEAFF.

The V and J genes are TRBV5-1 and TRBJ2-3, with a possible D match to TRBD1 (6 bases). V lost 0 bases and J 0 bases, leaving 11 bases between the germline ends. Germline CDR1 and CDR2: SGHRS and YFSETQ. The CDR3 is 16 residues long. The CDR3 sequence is CASSLEGTPSTDTQYF. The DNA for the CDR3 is TGCGCCAGCAGCTTGGAAGGGACACCCAGCACAGATACGCAGTATTTT.

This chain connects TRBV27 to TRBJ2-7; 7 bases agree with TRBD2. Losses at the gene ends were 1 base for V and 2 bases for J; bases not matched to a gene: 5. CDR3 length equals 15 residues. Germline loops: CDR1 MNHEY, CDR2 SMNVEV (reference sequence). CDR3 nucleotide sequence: TGTGCCAGCAGTTTATTCGCGGGAGACACCTACGAGCAGTACTTC. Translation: CASSLFAGDTYEQYF.

Here the CDR3 DNA reads TGTGCCAGCTCACCCTTAGATGGCTACACCTTC. It codes for CASSPLDGYTF. The chain has TRBV18 and TRBJ1-2, with D unclear. The CDR3 contains 11 residues. Germline V gene sequence: CDR1 KGHSH, CDR2 LQKENI. The V and J ends lost 3 bases and 6 bases respectively, with 5 bases between them.

CDR3 sequence: CASSSSGTAMNTEAFF. As DNA, the CDR3 is TGTGCCAGCAGCTCTTCCGGGACAGCCATGAACACTGAAGCTTTCTTT. V is TRBV7-9 and J is TRBJ1-1; TRBD1 matches at 7 bases. The CDR3 spans 16 residues. After removal of 4 bases from V and 0 bases from J, the junction contained 8 bases not matched to a gene. Germline CDR1 and CDR2: SEHNR and FQNEAQ (reference sequence).

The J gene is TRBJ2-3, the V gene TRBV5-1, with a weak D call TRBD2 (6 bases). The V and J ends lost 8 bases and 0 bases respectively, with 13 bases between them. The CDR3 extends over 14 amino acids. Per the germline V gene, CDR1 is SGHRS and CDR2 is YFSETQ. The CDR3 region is CASRGTFSTDTQYF. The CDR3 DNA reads TGCGCCAGTCGAGGGACTTTCAGCACAGATACGCAGTATTTT.

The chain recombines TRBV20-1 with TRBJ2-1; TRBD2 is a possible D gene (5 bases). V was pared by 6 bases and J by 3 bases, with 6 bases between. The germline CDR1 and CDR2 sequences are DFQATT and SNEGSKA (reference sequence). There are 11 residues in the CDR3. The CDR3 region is CSARVYNEQFF. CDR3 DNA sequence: TGCAGTGCGAGGGTCTACAATGAGCAGTTCTTC.

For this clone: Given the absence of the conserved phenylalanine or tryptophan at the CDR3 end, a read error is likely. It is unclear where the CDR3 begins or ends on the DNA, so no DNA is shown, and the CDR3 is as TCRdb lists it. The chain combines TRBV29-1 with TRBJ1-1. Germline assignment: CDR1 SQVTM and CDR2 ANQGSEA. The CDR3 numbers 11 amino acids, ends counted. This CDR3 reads CSVEGGEGPAI.

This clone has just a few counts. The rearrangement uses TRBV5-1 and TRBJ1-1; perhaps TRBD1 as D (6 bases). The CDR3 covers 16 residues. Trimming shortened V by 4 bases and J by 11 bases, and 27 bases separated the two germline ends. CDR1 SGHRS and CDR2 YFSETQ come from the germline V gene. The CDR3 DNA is TGCGCCAGCAGCCCGATAATGACCACAGGGAGTCCCTTGGCTTTCTTT. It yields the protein CASSPIMTTGSPLAFF.

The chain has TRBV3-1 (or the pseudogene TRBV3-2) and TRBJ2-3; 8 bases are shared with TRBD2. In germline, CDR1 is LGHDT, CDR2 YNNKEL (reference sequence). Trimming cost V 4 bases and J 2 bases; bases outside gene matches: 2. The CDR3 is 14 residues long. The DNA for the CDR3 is TGTGCCAGCAGCCTAGCGGGATACACAGATACGCAGTATTTT. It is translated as CASSLAGYTDTQYF.